This T cell receptor (beta chain) came from a study of T cells after posttransplantation cyclophosphamide. The CDR3 contains 13 residues. Germline CDR1 MNHNS, CDR2 SASEGT. Trimming took 8 bases from V and 2 from J, leaving 12 bases between them. In this sample, this clone turned up a few times. Measured with immunoSEQ multiplex PCR; TCRdb has only the in-frame clones, and not every one. This sample carries 20,000 to 25,000 clones, roughly nine tenths of them seen once, and the ten largest clones take about 2%. Methotrexate plus calcineurin inhibitor accompanied controls' myeloablative marrow transplants; sampling was 1 year later.

Sequenced here: PBMCs, sampled roughly 49 weeks after allogeneic stem cell transplant with calcineurin inhibitor and methotrexate. The chain combines TRBV6-1 with TRBJ1-1, with TRBD1 as a possible D gene (5 bases). This sequence was found in a female patient younger than 45 who received an allogeneic stem cell transplant from an unrelated donor, was CMV-positive, and had acute and chronic GVHD. Certain T cells may be donor cells from the graft. Written as DNA, the CDR3 is TGTGCCAGCCACCCAGGGTTCAACACTGAAGCTTTCTTT. Translating gives CASHPGFNTEAFF.